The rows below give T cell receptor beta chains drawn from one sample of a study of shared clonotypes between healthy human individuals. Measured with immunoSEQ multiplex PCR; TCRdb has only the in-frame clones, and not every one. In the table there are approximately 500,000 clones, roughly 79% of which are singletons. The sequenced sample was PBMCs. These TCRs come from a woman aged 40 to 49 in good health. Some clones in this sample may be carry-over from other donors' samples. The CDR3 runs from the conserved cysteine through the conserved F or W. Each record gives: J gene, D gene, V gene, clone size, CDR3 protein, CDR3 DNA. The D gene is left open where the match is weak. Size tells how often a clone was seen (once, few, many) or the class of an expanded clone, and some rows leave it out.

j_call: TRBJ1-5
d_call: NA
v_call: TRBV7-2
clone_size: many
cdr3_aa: CASSLGPNQPQHF
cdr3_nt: TGTGCCAGCAGCTTAGGGCCTAATCAGCCCCAGCATTTT

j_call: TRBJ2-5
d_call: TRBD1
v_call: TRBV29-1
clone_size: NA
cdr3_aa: CSVVGQGGQETQYF
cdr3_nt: TGCAGCGTTGTGGGACAGGGGGGCCAAGAGACCCAGTACTTC

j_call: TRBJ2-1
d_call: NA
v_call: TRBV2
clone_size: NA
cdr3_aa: CASSVAGAQAGTYNEQFF
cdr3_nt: TGTGCCAGCAGTGTGGCGGGGGCTCAAGCGGGAACTTACAATGAGCAGTTCTTC

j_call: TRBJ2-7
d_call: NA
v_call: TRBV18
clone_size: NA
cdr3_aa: CASSNYGEQYF
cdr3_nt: TGTGCCAGCTCCAACTATGGCGAGCAGTACTTC

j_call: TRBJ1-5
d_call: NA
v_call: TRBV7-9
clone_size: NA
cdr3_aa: CASSFGVGNQPQHF
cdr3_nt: TGTGCCAGCAGCTTTGGGGTAGGCAATCAGCCCCAGCATTTT

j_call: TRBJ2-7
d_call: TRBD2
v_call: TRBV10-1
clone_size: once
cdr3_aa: CASSSGGNSYEQYF
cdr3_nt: TGCGCCAGCAGTTCGGGAGGGAACTCCTACGAGCAGTACTTC

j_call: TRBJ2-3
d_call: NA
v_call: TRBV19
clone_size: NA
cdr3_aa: CASSALGTIDTDTQYF
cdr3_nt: TGTGCCAGTAGTGCCCTGGGGACAATCGACACAGATACGCAGTATTTT

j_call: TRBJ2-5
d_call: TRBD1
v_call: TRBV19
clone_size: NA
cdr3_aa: CASSTGGLLGETQYF
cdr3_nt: TGTGCCAGTAGCACAGGGGGATTACTTGGGGAGACCCAGTACTTC

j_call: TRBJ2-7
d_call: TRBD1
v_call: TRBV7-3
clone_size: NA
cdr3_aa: CASSTGTGERYEQYF
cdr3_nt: TGTGCCAGCAGTACAGGGACAGGGGAAAGGTACGAGCAGTACTTC

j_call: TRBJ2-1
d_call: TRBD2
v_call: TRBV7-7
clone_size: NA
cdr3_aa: CASSPSAGGHNEQFF
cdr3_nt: TGTGCCAGCAGCCCCTCCGCGGGAGGACACAATGAGCAGTTCTTC

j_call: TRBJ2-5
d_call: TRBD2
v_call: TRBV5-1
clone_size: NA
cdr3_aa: CASTSSGSWETQYF
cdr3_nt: TGCGCCAGCACAAGTAGCGGGAGTTGGGAGACCCAGTACTTC

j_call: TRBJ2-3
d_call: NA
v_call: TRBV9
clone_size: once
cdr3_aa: CASSPYTDTQYF
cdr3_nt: TGTGCCAGCAGCCCTTACACAGATACGCAGTATTTT

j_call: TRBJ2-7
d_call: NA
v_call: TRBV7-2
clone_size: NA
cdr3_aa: CASSPAGTAPYEQYF
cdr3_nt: TGTGCCAGCAGCCCAGCAGGGACGGCCCCCTACGAGCAGTACTTC

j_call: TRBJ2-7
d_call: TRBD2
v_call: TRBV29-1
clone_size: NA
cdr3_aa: CSAPPLAGRLYEQYF
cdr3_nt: TGCAGCGCCCCCCCCCTAGCGGGACGACTGTACGAGCAGTACTTC

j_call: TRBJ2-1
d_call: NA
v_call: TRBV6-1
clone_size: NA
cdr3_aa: CASSRGVWEQFF
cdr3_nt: TGTGCCAGCAGTAGAGGGGTGTGGGAGCAGTTCTTC

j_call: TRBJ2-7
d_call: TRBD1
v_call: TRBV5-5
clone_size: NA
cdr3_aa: CASSRTGVGGYEQYF
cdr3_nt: TGTGCCAGCAGCAGGACAGGGGTCGGAGGGTACGAGCAGTACTTC

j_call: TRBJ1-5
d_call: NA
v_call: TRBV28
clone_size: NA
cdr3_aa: CASTPGGQRGGPQHF
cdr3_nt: TGTGCCAGCACCCCGGGGGGGCAGCGAGGTGGGCCCCAGCATTTT

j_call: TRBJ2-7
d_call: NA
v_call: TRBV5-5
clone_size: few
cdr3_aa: CASTRTKGGPYEQYF
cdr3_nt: TGTGCCAGCACCCGAACAAAGGGGGGGCCCTACGAGCAGTACTTC

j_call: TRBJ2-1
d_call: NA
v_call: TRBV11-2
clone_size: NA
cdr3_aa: CASSIDGHPKQFF
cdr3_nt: TGTGCCAGCAGCATAGATGGGCACCCGAAGCAGTTCTTC

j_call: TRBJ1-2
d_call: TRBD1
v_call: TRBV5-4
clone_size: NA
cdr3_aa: CASSFNTGQDGYTF
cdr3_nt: TGTGCCAGCAGCTTTAACACGGGACAGGATGGCTACACCTTC

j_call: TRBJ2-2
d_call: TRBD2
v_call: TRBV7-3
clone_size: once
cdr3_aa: CASSLEGGRNTGELFF
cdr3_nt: TGTGCCAGCAGCTTAGAGGGCGGGAGAAACACCGGGGAGCTGTTTTTT

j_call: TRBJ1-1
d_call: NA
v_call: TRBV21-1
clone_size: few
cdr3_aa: CASSQLSGGTEAFF
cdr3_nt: TGTGCCAGCAGTCAACTAAGCGGCGGCACTGAAGCTTTCTTT

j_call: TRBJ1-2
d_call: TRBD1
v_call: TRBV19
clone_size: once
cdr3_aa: CASSTRTGEGYTF
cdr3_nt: TGTGCCAGTAGTACACGGACAGGAGAGGGCTACACCTTC

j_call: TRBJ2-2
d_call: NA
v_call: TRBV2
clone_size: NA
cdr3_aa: CASSSTGRRTGELFF
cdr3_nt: TGTGCCAGCTCTAGTACGGGGCGCCGTACCGGGGAGCTGTTTTTT

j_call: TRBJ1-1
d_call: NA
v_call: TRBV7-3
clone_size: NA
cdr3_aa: CASSLEPAGRGFMNTEAFF
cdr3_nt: TGTGCCAGCAGCTTAGAACCCGCCGGGCGCGGTTTCATGAACACTGAAGCTTTCTTT

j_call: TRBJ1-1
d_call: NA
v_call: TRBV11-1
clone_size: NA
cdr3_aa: CASSLEPDVNTEAFF
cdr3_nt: TGTGCCAGCAGCTTAGAACCAGATGTGAACACTGAAGCTTTCTTT

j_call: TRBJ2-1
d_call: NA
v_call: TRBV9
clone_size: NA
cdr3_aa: CASSVESGSYNEQFF
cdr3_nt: TGTGCCAGCAGCGTAGAGTCGGGCAGCTACAATGAGCAGTTCTTC

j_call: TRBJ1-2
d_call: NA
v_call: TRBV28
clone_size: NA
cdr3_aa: CASSRYGRNYGYTF
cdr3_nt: TGTGCCAGCAGCCGGTACGGGCGGAACTATGGCTACACCTTC

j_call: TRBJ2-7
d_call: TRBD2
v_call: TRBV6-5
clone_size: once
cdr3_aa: CASSYSGGLIYEQYF
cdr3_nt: TGTGCCAGCAGTTATTCCGGGGGGTTGATCTACGAGCAGTACTTC